The TCR beta chain under discussion was sequenced for a study of blood T cell repertoires in COVID-19. For the study at large: Sites in the United States, Italy and Spain provided acute and convalescent COVID-19 samples. Sources were T cells, B-cell-depleted T cells, or PBMCs; the material itself was cDNA or gDNA.

Trimming took off 3 bases at V and 2 bases at J, with 17 bases between the two ends. The CDR3 contains 17 residues. CDR1 and CDR2 from the germline V gene are KGHSH and LQKENI. As processed by the authors: Reference gene primers were amplified, and this amplification served to estimate nucleated cell counts. The table came from immunoSEQ multiplex PCR; TCRdb's copy has only in-frame clones and leaves some out. V, J and clone size were drawn from that table, and D and trimming were deduced from the DNA. The sample has some 80,000 clones, roughly 80% seen once; the top ten hold 9.5% to 10%. The sample comprised peripheral blood. The genes are TRBV18 and TRBJ1-3; the D gene is possibly TRBD1 (6 bases). This TCR derives from a human donor in a cohort sampled during active COVID-19. CDR3 DNA: TGTGCCAGCTCACCTCTCCCGGCCGGGGGGCCTGGAAACACCATATATTTT. It codes for CASSPLPAGGPGNTIYF.